This T cell receptor (beta chain) was recovered during a study of blood T cell repertoires in COVID-19. Study-wide context: Researchers got acute and convalescent COVID-19 samples from the United States, Italy and Spain.

TCRdb's copy holds only in-frame clones and misses some; the assay was immunoSEQ multiplex PCR. The data show 220,000 or so clones, roughly 82% seen once. All enrollees were roughly 18 to 95 years old and from about 24 US areas. Symptom resolution, clearance, or two negative PCRs marked the recovered donors of Cohort 3. The CDR3 extends over 14 amino acids. The germline V gene encodes CDR1 SGHTA and CDR2 FQGNSA. The V and J ends lost 5 bases and 6 bases, in that order; junction bases with no gene match: 9. The sequence came from a woman aged 45-65 years who had recovered from COVID-19. Material: PBMCs or T cells enriched from blood (not recorded which). V is TRBV7-2 and J is TRBJ1-2; 7 bases agree with TRBD1. Here the CDR3 DNA reads TGTGCCAGCAGCCTAGGACAGGCAGGCAATGGCTACACCTTC. Protein sequence: CASSLGQAGNGYTF.